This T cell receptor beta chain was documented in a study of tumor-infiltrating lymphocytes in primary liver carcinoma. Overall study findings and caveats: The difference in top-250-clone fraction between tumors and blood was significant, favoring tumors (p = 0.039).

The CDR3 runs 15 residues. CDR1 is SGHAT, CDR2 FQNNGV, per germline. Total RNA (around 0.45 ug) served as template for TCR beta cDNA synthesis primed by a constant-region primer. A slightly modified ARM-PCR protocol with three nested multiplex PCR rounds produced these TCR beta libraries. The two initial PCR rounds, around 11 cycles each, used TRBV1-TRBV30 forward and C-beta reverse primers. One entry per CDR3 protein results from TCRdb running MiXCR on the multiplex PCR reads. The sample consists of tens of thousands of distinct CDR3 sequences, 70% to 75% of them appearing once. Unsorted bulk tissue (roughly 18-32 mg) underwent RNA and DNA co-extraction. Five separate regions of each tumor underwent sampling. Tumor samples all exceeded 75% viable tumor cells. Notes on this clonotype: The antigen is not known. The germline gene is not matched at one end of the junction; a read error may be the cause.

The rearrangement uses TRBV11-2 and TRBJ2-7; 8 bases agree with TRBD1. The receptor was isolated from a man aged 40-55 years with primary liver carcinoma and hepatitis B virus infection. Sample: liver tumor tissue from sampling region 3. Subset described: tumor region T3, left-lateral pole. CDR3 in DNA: TGTGCCAGCAGATTAGGCAGGGGGCTTACTTACGAGCTGTACTTC. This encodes CASRLGRGLTYELYF. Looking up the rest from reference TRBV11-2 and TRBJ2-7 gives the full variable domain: EAGVAQSPRYKIIEKRQSVAFWCNPISGHATLYWYQQILGQGPKLLIQFQNNGVVDDSQLPKDRFSAERLKGVDSTLKIQPAKLEDSAVYLCASRLGRGLTYELYFGPGTRLTVT.